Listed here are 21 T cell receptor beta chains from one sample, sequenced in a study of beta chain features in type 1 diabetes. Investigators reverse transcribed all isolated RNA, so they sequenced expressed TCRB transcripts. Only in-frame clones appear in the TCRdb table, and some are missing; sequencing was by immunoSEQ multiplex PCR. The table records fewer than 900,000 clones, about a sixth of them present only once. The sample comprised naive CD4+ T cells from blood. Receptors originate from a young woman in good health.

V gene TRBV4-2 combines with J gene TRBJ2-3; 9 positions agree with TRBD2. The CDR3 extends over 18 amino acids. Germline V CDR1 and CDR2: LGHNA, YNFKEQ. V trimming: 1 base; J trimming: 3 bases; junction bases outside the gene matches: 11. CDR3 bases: TGTGCCAGCAGCCAAGTTCTCTCTAGCGGGATGATTACAGATACGCAGTATTTT. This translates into CASSQVLSSGMITDTQYF.

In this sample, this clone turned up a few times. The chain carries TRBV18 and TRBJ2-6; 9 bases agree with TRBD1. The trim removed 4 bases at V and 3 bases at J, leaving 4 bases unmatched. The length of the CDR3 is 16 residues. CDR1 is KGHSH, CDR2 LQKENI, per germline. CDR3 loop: CASSQQGAYGANVLTF. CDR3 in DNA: TGTGCCAGCTCACAACAGGGGGCATATGGGGCCAACGTCCTGACTTTC.

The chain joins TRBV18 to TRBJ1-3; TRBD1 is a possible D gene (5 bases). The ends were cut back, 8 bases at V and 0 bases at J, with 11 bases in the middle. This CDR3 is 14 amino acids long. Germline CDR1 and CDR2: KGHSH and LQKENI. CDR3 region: CASASGPSGNTIYF. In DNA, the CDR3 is TGTGCCAGCGCCTCGGGGCCCTCTGGAAACACCATATATTTT.

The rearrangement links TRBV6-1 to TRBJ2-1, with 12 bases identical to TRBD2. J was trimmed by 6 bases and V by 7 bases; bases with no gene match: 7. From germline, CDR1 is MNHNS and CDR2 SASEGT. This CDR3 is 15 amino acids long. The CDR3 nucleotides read TGTGCCAGCAAGACCGGGACTAGCGGGTTCAATGAGCAGTTCTTC. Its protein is CASKTGTSGFNEQFF.

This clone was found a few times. CDR3 amino acids: CASSITPVYEQYF. Here the CDR3 DNA reads TGTGCCAGCAGTATAACCCCGGTCTACGAGCAGTACTTC. This chain joins TRBV28 and TRBJ2-7; D not certain. Between the trimmed V and J ends, which lost 5 bases and 3 bases, there was a span of 11 bases. This CDR3 region has 13 residues. Germline lookup yields CDR1 MDHEN and CDR2 SYDVKM.

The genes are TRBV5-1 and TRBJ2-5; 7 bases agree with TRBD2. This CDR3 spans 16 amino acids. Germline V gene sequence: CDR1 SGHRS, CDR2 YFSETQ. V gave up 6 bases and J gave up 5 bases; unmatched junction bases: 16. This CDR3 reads CASKSYLREGTETQYF. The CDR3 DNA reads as TGCGCCAGCAAGTCGTATCTGAGGGAGGGGACGGAGACCCAGTACTTC.

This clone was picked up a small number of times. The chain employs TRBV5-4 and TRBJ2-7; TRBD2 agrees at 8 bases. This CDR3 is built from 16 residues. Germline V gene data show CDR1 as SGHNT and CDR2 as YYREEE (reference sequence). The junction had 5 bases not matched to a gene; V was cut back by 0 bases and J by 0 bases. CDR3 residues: CASSLDSGGVSYEQYF. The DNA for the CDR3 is TGTGCCAGCAGCTTGGACTCGGGAGGGGTCTCCTACGAGCAGTACTTC. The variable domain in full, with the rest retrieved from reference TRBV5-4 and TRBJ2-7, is ETGVTQSPTHLIKTRGQQVTLRCSSQSGHNTVSWYQQALGQGPQFIFQYYREEENGRGNFPPRFSGLQFPNYSSELNVNALELDDSALYLCASSLDSGGVSYEQYFGPGTRLTVT.

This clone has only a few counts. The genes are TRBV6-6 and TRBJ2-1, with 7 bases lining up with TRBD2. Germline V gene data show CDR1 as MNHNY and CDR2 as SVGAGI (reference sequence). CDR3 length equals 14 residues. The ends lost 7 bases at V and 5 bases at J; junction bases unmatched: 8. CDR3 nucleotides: TGTGCCAGCATTAAGACCGGGACTAACAATGAGCAGTTCTTC. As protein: CASIKTGTNNEQFF.

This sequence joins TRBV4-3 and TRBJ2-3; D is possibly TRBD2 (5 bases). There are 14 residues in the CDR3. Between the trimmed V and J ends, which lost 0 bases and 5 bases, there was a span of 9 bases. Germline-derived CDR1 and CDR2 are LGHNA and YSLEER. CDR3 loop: CASSQDPGIDTQYF. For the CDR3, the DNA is TGCGCCAGCAGCCAAGATCCGGGAATAGATACGCAGTATTTT.

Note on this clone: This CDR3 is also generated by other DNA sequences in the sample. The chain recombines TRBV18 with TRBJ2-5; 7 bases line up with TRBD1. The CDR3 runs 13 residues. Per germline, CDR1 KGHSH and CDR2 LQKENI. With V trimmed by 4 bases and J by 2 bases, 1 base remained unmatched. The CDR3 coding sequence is TGTGCCAGCTCACGGGGACAGCAAGAGACCCAGTACTTC. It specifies CASSRGQQETQYF.

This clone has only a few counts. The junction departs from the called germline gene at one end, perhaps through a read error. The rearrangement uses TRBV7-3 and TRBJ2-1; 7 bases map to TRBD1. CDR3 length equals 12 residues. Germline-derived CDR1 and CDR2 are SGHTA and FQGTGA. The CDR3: CASSIPGQTRVF. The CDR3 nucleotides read TGTGCCAGCAGCATCCCGGGACAGACCCGGGTCTTC.

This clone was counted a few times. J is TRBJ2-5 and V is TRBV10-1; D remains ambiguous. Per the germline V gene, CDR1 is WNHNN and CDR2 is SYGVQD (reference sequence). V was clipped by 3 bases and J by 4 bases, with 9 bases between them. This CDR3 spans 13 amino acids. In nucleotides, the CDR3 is TGCGCCAGCAGTGAATCGGCTGCAGAGACCCAGTACTTC. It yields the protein CASSESAAETQYF.

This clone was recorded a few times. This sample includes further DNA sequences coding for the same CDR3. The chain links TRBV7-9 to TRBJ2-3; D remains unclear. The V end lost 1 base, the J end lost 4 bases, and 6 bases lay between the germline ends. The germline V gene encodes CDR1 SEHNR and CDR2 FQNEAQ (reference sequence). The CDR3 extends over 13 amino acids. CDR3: CASSLGGADTQYF. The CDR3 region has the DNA TGTGCCAGCAGCTTAGGTGGGGCAGATACGCAGTATTTT. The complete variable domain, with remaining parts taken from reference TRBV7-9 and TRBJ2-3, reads DTGVSQNPRHKITKRGQNVTFRCDPISEHNRLYWYRQTLGQGPEFLTYFQNEAQLEKSRLLSDRFSAERPKGSFSTLEIQRTEQGDSAMYLCASSLGGADTQYFGPGTRLTVL.

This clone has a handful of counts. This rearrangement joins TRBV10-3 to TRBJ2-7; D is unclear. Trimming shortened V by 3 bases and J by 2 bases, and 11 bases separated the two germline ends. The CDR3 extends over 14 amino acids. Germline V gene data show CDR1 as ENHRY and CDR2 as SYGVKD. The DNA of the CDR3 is TGTGCCATCAGTGACCGCTACCGGACCTACGAGCAGTACTTC. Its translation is CAISDRYRTYEQYF.

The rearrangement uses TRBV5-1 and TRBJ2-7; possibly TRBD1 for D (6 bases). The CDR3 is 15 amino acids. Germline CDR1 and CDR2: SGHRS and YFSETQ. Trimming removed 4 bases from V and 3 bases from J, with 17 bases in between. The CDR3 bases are TGCGCCAGCAGCCCGCTATCGGACAGCATCTACGAGCAGTACTTC. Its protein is CASSPLSDSIYEQYF.

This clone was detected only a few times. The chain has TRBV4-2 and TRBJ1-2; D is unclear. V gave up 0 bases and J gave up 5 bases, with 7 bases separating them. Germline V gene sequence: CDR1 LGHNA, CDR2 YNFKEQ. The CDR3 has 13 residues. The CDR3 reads CASSQEKGYGYTF. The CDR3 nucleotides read TGTGCCAGCAGCCAAGAGAAGGGTTATGGCTACACCTTC.

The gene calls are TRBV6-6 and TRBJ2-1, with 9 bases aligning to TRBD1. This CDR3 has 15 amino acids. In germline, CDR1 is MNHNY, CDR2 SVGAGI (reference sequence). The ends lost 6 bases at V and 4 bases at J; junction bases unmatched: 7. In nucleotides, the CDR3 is TGTGCCAGCAGGAACAGGGGGCAGTATTACAATGAGCAGTTCTTC. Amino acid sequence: CASRNRGQYYNEQFF.

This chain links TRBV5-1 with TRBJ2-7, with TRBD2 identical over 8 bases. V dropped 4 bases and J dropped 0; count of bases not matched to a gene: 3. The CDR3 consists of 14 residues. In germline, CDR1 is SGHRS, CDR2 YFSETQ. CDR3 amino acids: CASSAGTSSYEQYF. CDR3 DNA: TGCGCCAGCAGCGCCGGGACTAGCTCCTACGAGCAGTACTTC.

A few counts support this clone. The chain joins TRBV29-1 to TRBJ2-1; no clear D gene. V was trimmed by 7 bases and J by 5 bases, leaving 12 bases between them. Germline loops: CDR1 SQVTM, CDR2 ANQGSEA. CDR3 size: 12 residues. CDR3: CSGGQIDNEQFF. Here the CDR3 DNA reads TGCAGCGGCGGTCAAATCGACAATGAGCAGTTCTTC.

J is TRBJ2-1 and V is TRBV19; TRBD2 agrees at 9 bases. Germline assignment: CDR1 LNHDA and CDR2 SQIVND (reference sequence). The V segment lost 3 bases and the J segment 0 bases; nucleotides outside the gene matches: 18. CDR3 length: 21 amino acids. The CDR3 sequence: CASSISSVSRGRAFSYNEQFF. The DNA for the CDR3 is TGTGCCAGTAGTATCTCTTCCGTCTCCCGCGGGAGGGCCTTCTCCTACAATGAGCAGTTCTTC.

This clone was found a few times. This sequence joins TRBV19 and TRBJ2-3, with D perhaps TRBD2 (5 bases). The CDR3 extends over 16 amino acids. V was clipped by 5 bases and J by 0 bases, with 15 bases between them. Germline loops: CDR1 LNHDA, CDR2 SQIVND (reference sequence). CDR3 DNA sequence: TGTGCCAGTAGTCTAGGAGGCCTGCCAAGCACAGATACGCAGTATTTT. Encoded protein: CASSLGGLPSTDTQYF.